This note documents a single TCR beta chain sequence. Its antigen is undetermined. This specimen includes other DNA sequences encoding the same CDR3. These data originate in a study of cytomegalovirus exposure and HLA in healthy donors. Points from the study as a whole: Researchers reported that a few CMV-associated chains were confirmed in vitro as CMV antigen-specific. Previously analyzed data showed that most TCR beta V segments were productive at a frequency of about 90% or about 30%.

Primers included in the PCR were 60 Vbeta and 13 Jbeta primers. The data were produced by immunoSEQ multiplex PCR, yet TCRdb's version contains in-frame clones alone and is incomplete. The repertoire holds roughly 98,000 clones, with roughly 79% as singletons. Trimming pared 2 bases from V and 4 bases from J, leaving 21 bases between. Germline lookup yields CDR1 SGHRS and CDR2 YFSETQ. The CDR3 runs to 17 residues. The rearrangement uses TRBV5-1 and TRBJ2-5; D is perhaps TRBD2 (7 bases). Source material: PBMCs. The sequence came from a man aged 35 to 55 in good health and CMV-seronegative. The CDR3 DNA reads as TGCGCCAGCAGCTTCAAAAGAAATCTCGGGGGGCGAGAGACCCAGTACTTC. Its translation is CASSFKRNLGGRETQYF.